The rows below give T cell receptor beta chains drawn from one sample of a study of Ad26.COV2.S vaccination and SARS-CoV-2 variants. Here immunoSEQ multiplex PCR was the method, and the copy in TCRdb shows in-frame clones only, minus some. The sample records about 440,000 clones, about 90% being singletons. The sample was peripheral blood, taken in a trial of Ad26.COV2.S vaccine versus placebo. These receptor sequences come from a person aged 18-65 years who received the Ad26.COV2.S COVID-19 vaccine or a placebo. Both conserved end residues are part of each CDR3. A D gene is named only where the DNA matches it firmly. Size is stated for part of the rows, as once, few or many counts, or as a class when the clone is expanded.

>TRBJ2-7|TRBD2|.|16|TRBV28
TGTGCCAGCAGTTTCCTACTAGCGGGAGAAACCTACGAGCAGTACTTC
CASSFLLAGETYEQYF
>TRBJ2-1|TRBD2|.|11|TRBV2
TGTGCCAGCAGTGAGGGGCTAGCGGAGTTCTTC
CASSEGLAEFF
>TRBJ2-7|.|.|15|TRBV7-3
TGTGCCAGCAGCTTACAGGGAGGAGCCGCCGGCGAGCAGTACTTC
CASSLQGGAAGEQYF
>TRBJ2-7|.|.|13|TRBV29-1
TGCAGCGTTGACGGGGTACGGTCAGGCGAGCAGTACTTC
CSVDGVRSGEQYF
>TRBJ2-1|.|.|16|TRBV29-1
TGCAGCGTTGAAGGAATTGCGTCTAGCTCCTACAATGAGCAGTTCTTC
CSVEGIASSSYNEQFF
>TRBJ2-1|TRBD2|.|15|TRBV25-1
TGTGCCAGCAGTGTGGGGACTAGCGGGAGTGATGAGCAGTTCTTC
CASSVGTSGSDEQFF
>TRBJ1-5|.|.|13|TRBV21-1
TGTGCCAGCCCGGGGGGGTCGGGTCAGCCCCAGCATTTT
CASPGGSGQPQHF
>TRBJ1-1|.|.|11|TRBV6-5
TGTGCCAGCACCGCAGGGAGGATGGCTTTCTTT
CASTAGRMAFF
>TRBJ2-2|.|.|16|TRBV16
TGTGCCAGCAGCCCCTGGGGGCAGGAACGCACCGGGGAGCTGTTTTTT
CASSPWGQERTGELFF
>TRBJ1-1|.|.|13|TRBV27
TGTGCCAGCAGTGGCGGGGCAAACACTGAAGCTTTCTTT
CASSGGANTEAFF
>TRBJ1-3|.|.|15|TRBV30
TGTGCCTGGAGTGTACTAGGGTTGAGTGGAAACACCATATATTTT
CAWSVLGLSGNTIYF
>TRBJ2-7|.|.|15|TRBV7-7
TGTGCCAGCAGCTTAGGGCAGGGGTTGGTGTACGAGCAGTACTTC
CASSLGQGLVYEQYF
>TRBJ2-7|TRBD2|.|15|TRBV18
TGTGCCAGCGTTAAAAGGACTAGCGGAAACTACGAGCAGTACTTC
CASVKRTSGNYEQYF
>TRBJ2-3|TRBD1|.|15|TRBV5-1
TGCGCCAGCAGCCCAACAGTACAGGGGCCAGATACGCAGTATTTT
CASSPTVQGPDTQYF
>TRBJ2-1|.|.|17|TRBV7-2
TGTGCCAGCAGCCGCGCCCCCCCCGGGAGCTCCTACAATGAGCAGTTCTTC
CASSRAPPGSSYNEQFF
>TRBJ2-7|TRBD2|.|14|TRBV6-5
TGTGCCAGCAGTTTACTAGCGGGTTCCTACGAGCAGTACTTC
CASSLLAGSYEQYF
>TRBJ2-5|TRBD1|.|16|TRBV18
TGTGCCAGCTCACCACCACGTAAGACAGGGGGAGAGACCCAGTACTTC
CASSPPRKTGGETQYF
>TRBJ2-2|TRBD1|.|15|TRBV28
TGTGCCGGCAGAACCGGGACAGGTGACACCGGGGAGCTGTTTTTT
CAGRTGTGDTGELFF
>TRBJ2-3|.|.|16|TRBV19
TGTGCCAGTAGTATCGGTAGGCGAGAGGCGGCAGATACGCAGTATTTT
CASSIGRREAADTQYF
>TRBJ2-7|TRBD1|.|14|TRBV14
TGTGCCAGCAGCCCCGGGACAGGGCCCTACGAGCAGTACTTC
CASSPGTGPYEQYF
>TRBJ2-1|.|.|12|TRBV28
TGTGCCAGTCGGGGGCTGGATAATAGACAGTTCTTC
CASRGLDNRQFF
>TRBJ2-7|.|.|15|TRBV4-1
TGCGCCAGCAGCTTTTTTGCGGGGTCGCCCTACGAGCAGTACTTC
CASSFFAGSPYEQYF
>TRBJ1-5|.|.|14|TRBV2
TGTGCCAGCAGGGACGGGAATAGCAATCAGCCCCAGCATTTT
CASRDGNSNQPQHF
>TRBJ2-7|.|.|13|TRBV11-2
TGTGCCAGCAGCTTAGCTATAGGGTACGAGCAGTACTTC
CASSLAIGYEQYF
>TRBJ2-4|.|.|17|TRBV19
TGTGCCAGTAGTCGAATCCTAAGGAGGGGGGCCAAAAACATTCAGTACTTC
CASSRILRRGAKNIQYF
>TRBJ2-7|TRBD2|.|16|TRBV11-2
TGTGCCAGCAGCTTAGGGCTTAGCGGGAGAATTTACGAGCAGTACTTC
CASSLGLSGRIYEQYF
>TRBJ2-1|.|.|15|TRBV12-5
TGTGCTAGTGGTTTTCGGGGTAGGGGTTACAATGAGCAGTTCTTC
CASGFRGRGYNEQFF
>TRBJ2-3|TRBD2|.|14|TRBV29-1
TGCAGCGTTGAGCTAGCGGGCTCCACAGATACGCAGTATTTT
CSVELAGSTDTQYF
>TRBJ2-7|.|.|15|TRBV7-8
TGTGCCAGCAGTGCCGCAGGGGCCGCCCCCTACGAGCAGTACTTC
CASSAAGAAPYEQYF
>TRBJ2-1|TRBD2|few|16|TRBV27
TGTGCCAGCAGTAGGACTAGCGGGAGGGCTTACAATGAGCAGTTCTTC
CASSRTSGRAYNEQFF
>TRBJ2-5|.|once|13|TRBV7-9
TGTGCCAGCAGCTTAGTCCTTGGGGAGACCCAGTACTTC
CASSLVLGETQYF
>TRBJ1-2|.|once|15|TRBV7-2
TGTGCCAGCAGCTTGACAGGAACCTCTAACTATGGCTACACCTTC
CASSLTGTSNYGYTF
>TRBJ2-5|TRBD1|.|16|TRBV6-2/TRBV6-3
TGTGCCAGCAGTTCCTATGACAGGGGGTGGCAAGAGACCCAGTACTTC
CASSSYDRGWQETQYF
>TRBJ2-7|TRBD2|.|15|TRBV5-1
TGCGCCAGCAAGATCGGTACTAGCGAGATTAGCGAGCAGTACTTC
CASKIGTSEISEQYF
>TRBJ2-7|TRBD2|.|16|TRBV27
TGTGCCAGCAGTTTATTGGGGACTATAAGCTCCTACGAGCAGTACTTC
CASSLLGTISSYEQYF
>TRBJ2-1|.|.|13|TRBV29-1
TGCAGCGTTGTTGGGCGAGTACACAATGAGCAGTTCTTC
CSVVGRVHNEQFF
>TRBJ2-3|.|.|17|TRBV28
TGTGCCAGCAGTTCCCCCCACGGAGTGGGTTGGCAGGATACGCAGTATTTT
CASSSPHGVGWQDTQYF
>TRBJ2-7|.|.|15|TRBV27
TGTGCCAGCAGTTTAGTGGTAGCGGACTCCTACGAGCAGTACTTC
CASSLVVADSYEQYF
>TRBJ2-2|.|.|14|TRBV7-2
TGTGCCAGCAGCTTAACAGCGAACACCGGGGAGCTGTTTTTT
CASSLTANTGELFF
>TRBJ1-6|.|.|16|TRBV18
TGTGCCAGCTCACCCGCACAGGGACTTAATAATTCACCCCTCCACTTT
CASSPAQGLNNSPLHF
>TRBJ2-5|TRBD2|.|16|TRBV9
TGTGCCAGCAGCGCCGGACTAGCGGGTGGACAAGAGACCCAGTACTTC
CASSAGLAGGQETQYF
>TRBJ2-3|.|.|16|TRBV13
TGTGCCAGCAGCCCCTTGGGCCAGGGCAGCACAGATACGCAGTATTTT
CASSPLGQGSTDTQYF
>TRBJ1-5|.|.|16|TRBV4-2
TGTGCCAGCAGCCGAGATGGGGGACCAAGAGATCAGCCCCAGCATTTT
CASSRDGGPRDQPQHF
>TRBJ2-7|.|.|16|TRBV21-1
TGTGCCAGCAGCGATGCTTTCGGACGGGCCCCCTACGAGCAGTACTTC
CASSDAFGRAPYEQYF
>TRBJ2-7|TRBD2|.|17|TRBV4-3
TGCGCCAGCAGCCAGGGGGGGACTAGCGGATTTTCGGGCGAGCAGTACTTC
CASSQGGTSGFSGEQYF
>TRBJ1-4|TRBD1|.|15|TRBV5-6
TGTGCCAGCAGCTTGGGACCCAGGGGGCCTGAAAAACTGTTTTTT
CASSLGPRGPEKLFF
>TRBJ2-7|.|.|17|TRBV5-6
TGTGCCAGCAGCTTGCTTTCGTCGGGGAAAACTGGCTACGAGCAGTACTTC
CASSLLSSGKTGYEQYF
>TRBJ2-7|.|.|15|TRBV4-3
TGCACCAGCAGCCAAGAATGGTCGGGTACCTACGAGCAGTACTTC
CTSSQEWSGTYEQYF
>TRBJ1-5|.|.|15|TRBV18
TGTGCCAGCTCCCTGGCGCACGATAGCAATCAGCCCCAGCATTTT
CASSLAHDSNQPQHF
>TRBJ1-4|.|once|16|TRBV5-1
TGCGCCAGCAGCCCCAGAGGGGGGAGGCGGGATGAAAAACTGTTTTTT
CASSPRGGRRDEKLFF